This TCR beta chain came from a study of T cells in Graves' hyperthyroidism and ophthalmopathy. General observations from the study: Most clonotypes that expanded in the thyroid above 0.001 also showed up in blood.

This clonotype was observed a few times. The target antigen is unknown. Newly diagnosed patients aged 18 to 65 had hyperthyroidism of under 2 months' duration. TCR beta CDR3 regions were amplified from RNA transcripts. Researchers ran a first-round RT-PCR on the TCR CDR3 using the HTBI primer set. TCRdb processed the multiplex PCR reads anew with MiXCR; each CDR3 protein has one entry. The table lists some 500,000 distinct CDR3 sequences, approximately 15% of them singletons. This CDR3 is 13 amino acids long. The V gene's germline CDR1 is SGHRS and CDR2 YFSETQ. Trimming removed 1 base from V and 4 bases from J, with 9 bases in between.

The V and J genes are TRBV5-1 and TRBJ2-7, with unresolved D. Sequenced: blood. The receptor comes from a woman younger than 35 with Graves' hyperthyroidism. CDR3 sequence: CASSLTPRYEQYF. CDR3 nucleotide sequence: TGCGCCAGCAGCTTGACACCGAGATACGAGCAGTACTTC.